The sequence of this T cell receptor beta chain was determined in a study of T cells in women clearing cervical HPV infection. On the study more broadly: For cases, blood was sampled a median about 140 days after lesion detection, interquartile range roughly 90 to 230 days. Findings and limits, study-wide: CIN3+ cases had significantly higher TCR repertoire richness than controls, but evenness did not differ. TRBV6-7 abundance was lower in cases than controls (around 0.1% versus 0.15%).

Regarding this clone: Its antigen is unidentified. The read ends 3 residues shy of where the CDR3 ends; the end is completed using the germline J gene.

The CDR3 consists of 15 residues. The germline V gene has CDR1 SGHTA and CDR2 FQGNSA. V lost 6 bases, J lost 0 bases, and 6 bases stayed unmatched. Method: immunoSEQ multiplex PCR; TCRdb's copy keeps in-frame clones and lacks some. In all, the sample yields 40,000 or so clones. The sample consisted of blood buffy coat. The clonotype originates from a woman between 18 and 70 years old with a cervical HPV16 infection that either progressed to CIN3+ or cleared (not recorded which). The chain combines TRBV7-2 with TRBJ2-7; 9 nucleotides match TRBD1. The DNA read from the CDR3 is TGTGCCAGCAGTCCTCGACAGGGGGGCTCCTACGAG. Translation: CASSPRQGGSYE. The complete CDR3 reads CASSPRQGGSYEQYF.